This T cell receptor beta chain was observed in a study of CD8+ T cells in alopecia areata. Those with alopecia areata gave lesional scalp punch biopsies and peripheral blood. A FACSAria was used to sort CD4+ and CD8+ T cells. These cells came from PBMCs. Notes on this clone: Its specificity is not known.

Study observations and caveats: In patients, TCRs were shared less clearly than in mice, and HLA may possibly be involved. Relative to normal scalp, lesional scalp, especially alopecia totalis/universalis, showed higher clonality.

The germline gives CDR1 SQVTM, CDR2 ANQGSEA. The CDR3 extends over 12 amino acids. Investigators isolated RNA and reverse transcribed it into cDNA to act as the sequencing template. Assay: immunoSEQ multiplex PCR; the TCRdb copy retains only in-frame clones and omits some. The sample carries tens of thousands of clones, roughly 47% recorded once. The sample was NKG2D-high CD8+ T cells sorted from blood. This chain uses TRBV29-1 with TRBJ2-5; no clear D. The DNA matches TRBJ2-7 better at its end, which makes the J call doubtful. The receptor's source is a human donor with alopecia areata. The CDR3 region is CSVVSQAYEQYF. CDR3 coding DNA: TGCAGCGTTGTCTCTCAAGCCTACGAGCAGTACTTC.